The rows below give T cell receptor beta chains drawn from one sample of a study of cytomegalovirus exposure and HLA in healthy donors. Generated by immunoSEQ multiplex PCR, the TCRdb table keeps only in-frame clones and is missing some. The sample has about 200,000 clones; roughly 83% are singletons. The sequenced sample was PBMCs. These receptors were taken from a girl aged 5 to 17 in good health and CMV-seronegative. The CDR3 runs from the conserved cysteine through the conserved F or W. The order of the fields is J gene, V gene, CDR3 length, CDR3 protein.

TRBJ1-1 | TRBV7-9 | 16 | CASSGHRGPANTEAFF
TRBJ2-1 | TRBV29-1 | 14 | CSVDSGLAGDEQFF
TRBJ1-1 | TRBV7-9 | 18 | CASSLGDVGGPLNTEAFF
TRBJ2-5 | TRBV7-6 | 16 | CASSSGLARTQETQYF
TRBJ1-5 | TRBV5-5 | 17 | CASSLAGGNSYNQPQHF
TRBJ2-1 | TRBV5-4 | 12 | CASSLGLNEQFF
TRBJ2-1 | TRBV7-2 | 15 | CASTGREGPYNEQFF
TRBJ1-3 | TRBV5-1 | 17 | CASSLEWGGWTGNTIYF
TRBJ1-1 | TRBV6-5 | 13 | CASSYDRTNEAFF
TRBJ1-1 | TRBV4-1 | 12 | CASSQDSTEAFF
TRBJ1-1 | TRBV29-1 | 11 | CSVRTGTEAFF
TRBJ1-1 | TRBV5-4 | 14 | CASSFTGTNTEAFF
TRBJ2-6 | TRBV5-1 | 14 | CASSLLSGANVLTF
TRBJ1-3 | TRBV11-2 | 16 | CASSLAATGQKGTIYF
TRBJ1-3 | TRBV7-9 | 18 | CASSSSSNPPSSGNTIYF
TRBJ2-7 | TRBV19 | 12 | CASSGTGAEQYF
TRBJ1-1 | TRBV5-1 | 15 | CASSLAQGRNTEAFF
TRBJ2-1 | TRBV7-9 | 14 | CASSARTSGDEQFF
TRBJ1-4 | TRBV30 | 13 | CASNDRVTEKLFF
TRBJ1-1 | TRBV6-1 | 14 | CASVVGQGVTEAFF
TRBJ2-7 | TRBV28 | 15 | CATTGGAVTSYEQYF
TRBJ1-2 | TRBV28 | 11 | CASLDRNGYTF
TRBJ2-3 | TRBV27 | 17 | CASRQRDKPLSTDTQYF
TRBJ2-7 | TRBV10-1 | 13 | CASSEGGGGEQYF
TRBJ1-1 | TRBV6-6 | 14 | CASSGQGRNTEAFF
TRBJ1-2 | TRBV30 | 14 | CAWTGTGGAGGYTF
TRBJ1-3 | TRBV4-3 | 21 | CASSPTGTGSPPAYSGNTIYF
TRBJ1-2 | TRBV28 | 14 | CASSSQGARWGYTF
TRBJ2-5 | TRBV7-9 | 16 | CASSRASGRGAETQYF
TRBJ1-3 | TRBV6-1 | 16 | CASSEWAATSGNTIYF
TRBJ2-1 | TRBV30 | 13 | CAWSGGSYNEQFF
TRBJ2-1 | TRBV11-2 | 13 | CASSLARFNEQFF
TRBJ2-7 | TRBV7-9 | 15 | CASSLTTGPSYEQYF
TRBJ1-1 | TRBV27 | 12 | CASSFRGTEAFF
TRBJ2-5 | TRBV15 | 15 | CATSRDRVAQETQYF
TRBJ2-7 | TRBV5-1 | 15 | CASRLEAGGAHEQYF
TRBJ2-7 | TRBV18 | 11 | CASSPGGVEYF
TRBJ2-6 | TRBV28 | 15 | CASSSGGSGANVLTF
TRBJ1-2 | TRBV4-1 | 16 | CASSQDLGGQAYGYTF
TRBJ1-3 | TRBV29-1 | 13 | CSVGAAGGNTIYF
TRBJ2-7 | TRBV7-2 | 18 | CASSLGGLAQMRRNEQYF
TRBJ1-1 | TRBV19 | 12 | CASSTRGGRGFF
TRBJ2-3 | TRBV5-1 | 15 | CASKRGTGATDTQYF
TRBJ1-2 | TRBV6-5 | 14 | CASSPLRGGLGYTF
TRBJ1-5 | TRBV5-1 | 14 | CASSLIPGNQPQHF
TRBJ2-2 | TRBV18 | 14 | CASSPPSSTGELFF
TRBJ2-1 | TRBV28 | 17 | CASSLPRLGGSYNEQFF
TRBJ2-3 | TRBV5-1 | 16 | CASTVLGGRGADTQYF
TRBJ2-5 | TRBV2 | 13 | CASRRLADETQYF
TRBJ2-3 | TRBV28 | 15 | CATNAGTIASGTQYF
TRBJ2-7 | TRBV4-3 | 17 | CASSQEAGQRNSYEQYF
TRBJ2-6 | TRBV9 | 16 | CASSVEGGSGANVLTF